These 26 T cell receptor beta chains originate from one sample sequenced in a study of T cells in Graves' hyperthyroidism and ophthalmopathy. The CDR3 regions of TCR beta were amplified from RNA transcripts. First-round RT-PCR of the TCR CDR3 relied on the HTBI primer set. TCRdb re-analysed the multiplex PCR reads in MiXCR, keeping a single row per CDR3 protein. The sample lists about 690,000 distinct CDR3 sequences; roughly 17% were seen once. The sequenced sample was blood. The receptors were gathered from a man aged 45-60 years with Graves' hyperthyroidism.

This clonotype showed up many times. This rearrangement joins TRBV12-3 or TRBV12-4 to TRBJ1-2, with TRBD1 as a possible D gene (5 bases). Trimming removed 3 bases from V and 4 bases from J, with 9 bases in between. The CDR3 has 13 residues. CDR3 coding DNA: TGTGCCAGCAGTTTCGACAGCCTCTATGGCTACACCTTC. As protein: CASSFDSLYGYTF.

The CDR3 DNA reads TGTGCCAGCTCCAACGGGCCCGGGGTTAGGAATCAGCCCCAGCATTTT. Translating gives CASSNGPGVRNQPQHF. This sequence joins TRBV18 and TRBJ1-5; D is unclear. Trimming took 6 bases from V and 4 from J, leaving 19 bases between them. CDR3 length: 16 amino acids. CDR1 and CDR2 (germline): KGHSH, LQKENI.

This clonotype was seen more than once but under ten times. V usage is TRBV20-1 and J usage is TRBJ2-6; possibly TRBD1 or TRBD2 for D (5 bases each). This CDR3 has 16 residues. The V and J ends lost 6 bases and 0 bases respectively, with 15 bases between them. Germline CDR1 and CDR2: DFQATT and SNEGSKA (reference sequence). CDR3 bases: TGCAGTGCAAACCATGGGGGTATCTCTGGGGCCAACGTCCTGACTTTC. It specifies CSANHGGISGANVLTF.

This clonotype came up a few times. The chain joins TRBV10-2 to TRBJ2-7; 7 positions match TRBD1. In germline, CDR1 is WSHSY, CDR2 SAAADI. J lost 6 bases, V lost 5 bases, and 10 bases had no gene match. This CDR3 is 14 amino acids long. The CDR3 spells CASSITGTDGEQYF. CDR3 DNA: TGCGCCAGCAGTATTACCGGGACAGATGGCGAGCAGTACTTC.

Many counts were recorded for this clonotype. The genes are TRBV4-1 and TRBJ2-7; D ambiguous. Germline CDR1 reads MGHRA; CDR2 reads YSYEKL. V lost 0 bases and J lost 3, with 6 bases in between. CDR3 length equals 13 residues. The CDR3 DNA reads TGCGCCAGCAGCCAAGATTACGGCTACGAGCAGTACTTC. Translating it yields CASSQDYGYEQYF.

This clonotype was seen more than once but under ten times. This chain's CDR3 is CSASRPGGAITEAFF. In DNA form, the CDR3 reads TGCAGTGCTAGTAGGCCAGGCGGCGCGATCACTGAAGCTTTCTTT. The V gene is TRBV20-1, the J gene TRBJ1-1; D uncertain. Germline CDR1 reads DFQATT; CDR2 reads SNEGSKA (reference sequence). V lost 3 bases and J lost 4, with 18 bases in between. The CDR3 loop spans 15 amino acids.

The CDR3 nucleotides read TGCGCCAGCAGCCAAGAAGTGGCAGCAGCTAACTATGGCTACACCTTC. As protein: CASSQEVAAANYGYTF. V is TRBV4-3 and J is TRBJ1-2, with unresolved D. Germline V lookup: CDR1 LGHNA, CDR2 YSLEER. V lost 0 bases and J lost 0, with 11 bases in between. The CDR3 spans 16 residues.

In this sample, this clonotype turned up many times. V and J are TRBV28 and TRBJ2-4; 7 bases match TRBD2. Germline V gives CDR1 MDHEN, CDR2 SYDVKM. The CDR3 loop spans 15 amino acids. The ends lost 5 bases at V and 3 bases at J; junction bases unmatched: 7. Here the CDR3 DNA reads TGTGCCAGCAGTCTCCGGACTAGTGGCAAAAACATTCAGTACTTC. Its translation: CASSLRTSGKNIQYF.

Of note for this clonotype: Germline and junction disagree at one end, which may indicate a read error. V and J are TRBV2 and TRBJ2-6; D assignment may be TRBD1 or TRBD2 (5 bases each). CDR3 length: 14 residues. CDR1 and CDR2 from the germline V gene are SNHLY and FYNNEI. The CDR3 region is CASTRGSGANVLIF. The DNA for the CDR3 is TGTGCCAGCACTCGGGGATCTGGGGCCAACGTCCTGATTTTC.

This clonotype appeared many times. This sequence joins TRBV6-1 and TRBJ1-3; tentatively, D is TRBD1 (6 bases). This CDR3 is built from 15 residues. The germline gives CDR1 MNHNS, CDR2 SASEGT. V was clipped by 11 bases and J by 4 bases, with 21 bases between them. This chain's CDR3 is CASNAGVESGNTIYF. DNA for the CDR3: TGTGCCTCTAATGCAGGGGTCGAGTCCGGAAACACCATATATTTT.

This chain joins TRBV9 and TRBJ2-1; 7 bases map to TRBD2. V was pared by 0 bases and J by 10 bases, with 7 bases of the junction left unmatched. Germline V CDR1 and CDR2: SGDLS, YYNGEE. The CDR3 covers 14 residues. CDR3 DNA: TGTGCCAGCAGCGTAGGCGCTAGCGGTACGGAGCAGTTCTTC. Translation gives CASSVGASGTEQFF.

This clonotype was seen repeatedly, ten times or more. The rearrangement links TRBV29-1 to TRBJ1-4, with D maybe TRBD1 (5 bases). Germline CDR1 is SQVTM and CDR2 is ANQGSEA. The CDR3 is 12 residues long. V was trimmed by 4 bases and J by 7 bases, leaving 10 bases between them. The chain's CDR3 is CSVARESEKLFF. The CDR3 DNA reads TGCAGCGTTGCCAGGGAGAGTGAAAAACTGTTTTTT.

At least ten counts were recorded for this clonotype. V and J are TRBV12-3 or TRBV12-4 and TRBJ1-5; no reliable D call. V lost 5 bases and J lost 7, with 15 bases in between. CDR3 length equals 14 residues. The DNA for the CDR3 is TGTGCCAGCAGTCCCTCGCGAGGGAGCCAGCCCCAGCATTTT. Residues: CASSPSRGSQPQHF.

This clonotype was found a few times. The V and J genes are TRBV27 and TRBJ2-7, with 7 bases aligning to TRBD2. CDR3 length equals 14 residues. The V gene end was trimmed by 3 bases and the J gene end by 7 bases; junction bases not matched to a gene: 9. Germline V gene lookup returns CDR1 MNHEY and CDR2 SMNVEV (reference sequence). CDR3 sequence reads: CASSLTGRPEEQYF. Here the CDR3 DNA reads TGTGCCAGCAGTTTGACCGGGAGGCCAGAAGAGCAGTACTTC.

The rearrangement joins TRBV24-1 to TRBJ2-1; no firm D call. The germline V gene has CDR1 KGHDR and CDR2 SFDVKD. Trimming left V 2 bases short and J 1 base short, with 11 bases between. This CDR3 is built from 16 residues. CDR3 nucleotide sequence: TGTGCCACCAGTGATTCTGGGGTAGAGTCCTACAATGAGCAGTTCTTC. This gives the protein CATSDSGVESYNEQFF.

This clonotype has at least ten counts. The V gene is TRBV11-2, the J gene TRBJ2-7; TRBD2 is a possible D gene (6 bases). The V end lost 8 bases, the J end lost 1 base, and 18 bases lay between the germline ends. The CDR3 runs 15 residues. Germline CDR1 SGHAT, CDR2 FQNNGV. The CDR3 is CASLIRTIQSYEQYF. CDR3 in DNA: TGTGCCAGCCTCATCAGGACTATTCAATCCTACGAGCAGTACTTC.

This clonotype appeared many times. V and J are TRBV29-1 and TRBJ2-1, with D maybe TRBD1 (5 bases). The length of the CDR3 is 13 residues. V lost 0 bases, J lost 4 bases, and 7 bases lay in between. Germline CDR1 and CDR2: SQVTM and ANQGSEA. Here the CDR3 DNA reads TGCAGCGTTGAAGAGACAGAGTACAATGAGCAGTTCTTC. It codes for CSVEETEYNEQFF.

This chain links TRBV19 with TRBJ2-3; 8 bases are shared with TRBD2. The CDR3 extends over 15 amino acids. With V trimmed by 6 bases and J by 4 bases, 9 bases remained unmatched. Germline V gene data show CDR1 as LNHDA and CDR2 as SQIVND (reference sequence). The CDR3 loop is CASSIPGGGADTQYF. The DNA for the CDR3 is TGTGCCAGTAGCATCCCGGGGGGGGGCGCAGATACGCAGTATTTT.

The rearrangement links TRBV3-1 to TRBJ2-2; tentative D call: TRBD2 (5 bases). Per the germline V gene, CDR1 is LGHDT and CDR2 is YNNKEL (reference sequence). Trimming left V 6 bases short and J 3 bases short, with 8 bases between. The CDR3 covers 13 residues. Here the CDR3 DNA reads TGTGCCAGCAGGGGCGGGTACACCGGGGAGCTGTTTTTT. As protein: CASRGGYTGELFF.

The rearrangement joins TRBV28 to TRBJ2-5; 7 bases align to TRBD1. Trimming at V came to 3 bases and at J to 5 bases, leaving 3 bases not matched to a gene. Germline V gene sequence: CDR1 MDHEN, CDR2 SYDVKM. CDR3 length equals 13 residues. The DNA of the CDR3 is TGTGCCAGCAGTTTCCCGGACAGGGAGACCCAGTACTTC. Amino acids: CASSFPDRETQYF.

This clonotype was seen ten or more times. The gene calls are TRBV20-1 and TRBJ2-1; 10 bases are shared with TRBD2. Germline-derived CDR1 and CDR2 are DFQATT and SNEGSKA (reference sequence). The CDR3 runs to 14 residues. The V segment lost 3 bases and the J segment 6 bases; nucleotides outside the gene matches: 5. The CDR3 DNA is TGCAGTGCTAGTCGAGCGGGAGGGCTCAATGAGCAGTTCTTC. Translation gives CSASRAGGLNEQFF.

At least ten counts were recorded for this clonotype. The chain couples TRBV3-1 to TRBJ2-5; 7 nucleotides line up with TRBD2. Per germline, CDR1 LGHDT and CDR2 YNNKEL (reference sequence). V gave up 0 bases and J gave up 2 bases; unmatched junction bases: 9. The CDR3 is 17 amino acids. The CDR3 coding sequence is TGTGCCAGCAGCCAAGACTTGAGGAGGGGAGGGCAAGAGACCCAGTACTTC. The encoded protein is CASSQDLRRGGQETQYF.

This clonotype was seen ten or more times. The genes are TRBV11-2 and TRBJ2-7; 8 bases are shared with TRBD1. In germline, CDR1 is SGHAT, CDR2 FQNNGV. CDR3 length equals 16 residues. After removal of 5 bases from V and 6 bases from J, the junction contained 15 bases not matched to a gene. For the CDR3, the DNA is TGTGCCAGCAGCCCTTACATTGACAGGGGAATGGTCGAGCAGTACTTC. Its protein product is CASSPYIDRGMVEQYF.

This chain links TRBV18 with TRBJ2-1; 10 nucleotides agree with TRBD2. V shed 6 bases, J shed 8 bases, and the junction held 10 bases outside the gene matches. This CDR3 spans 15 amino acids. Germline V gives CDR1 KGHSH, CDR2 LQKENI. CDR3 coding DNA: TGTGCCAGCTCCCTAACTAGCGGGATCTGGTATGAGCAGTTCTTC. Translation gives CASSLTSGIWYEQFF. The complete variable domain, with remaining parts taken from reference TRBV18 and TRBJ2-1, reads NAGVMQNPRHLVRRRGQEARLRCSPMKGHSHVYWYRQLPEEGLKFMVYLQKENIIDESGMPKERFSAEFPKEGPSILRIQQVVRGDSAAYFCASSLTSGIWYEQFFGPGTRLTVL.

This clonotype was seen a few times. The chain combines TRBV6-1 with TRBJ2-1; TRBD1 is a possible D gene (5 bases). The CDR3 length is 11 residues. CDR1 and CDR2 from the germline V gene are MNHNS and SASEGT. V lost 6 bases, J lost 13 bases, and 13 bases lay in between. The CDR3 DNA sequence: TGTGCCAGCAGCGAACAGGTTCCCCAGTTCTTC. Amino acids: CASSEQVPQFF.

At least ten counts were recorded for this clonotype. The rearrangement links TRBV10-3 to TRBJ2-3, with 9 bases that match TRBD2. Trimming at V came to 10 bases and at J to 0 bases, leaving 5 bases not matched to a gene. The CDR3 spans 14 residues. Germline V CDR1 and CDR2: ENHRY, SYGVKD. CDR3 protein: CATRTSASTDTQYF. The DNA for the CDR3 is TGTGCCACCCGGACTAGCGCAAGCACAGATACGCAGTATTTT.